This section outlines one T cell receptor beta chain sequence together with its context. Its antigen is unidentified. This sample is drawn from a study of T cell responses to AZD1222 COVID-19 vaccine. Points from the study as a whole: Donor demographics were predominantly white British with a female majority; clonal diversity may be underestimated.

Per the germline V gene, CDR1 is MRHNA and CDR2 is SNTAGT. Trimming pared 7 bases from V and 9 bases from J, leaving 22 bases between. The CDR3 is 15 amino acids. Some clones are missing from TCRdb's copy, which holds only in-frame ones; the method was immunoSEQ multiplex PCR. The sample comprises 120,000 to 150,000 clones, about nine tenths of which are singletons, and approximately 3.9% rests with the top ten. The TCR comes from an adult who received the AZD1222 COVID-19 vaccine. The chain joins TRBV6-4 to TRBJ2-1; the D call may be TRBD1 or TRBD2 (6 bases each). Specimen: peripheral blood, collected 28 days after the second AZD1222 dose. DNA for the CDR3: TGTGCCAGCAAGGGGGGCCAGGGGCAAACCATTGAGCAGTTCTTC. This translates into CASKGGQGQTIEQFF.